The 28 T cell receptor beta chains in this list originate from one sample, sequenced in a study of OX40 agonist ivuxolimab in advanced cancers. TCRdb's copy holds only in-frame clones and misses some; the assay was immunoSEQ multiplex PCR. Of almost 80,000 clones listed, about 84% are singletons. The sequences come from CD4+ or CD8+ T cells sorted from blood, collected in a trial of the OX40 agonist ivuxolimab. These receptors all come from an adult with an advanced solid tumor such as melanoma, head and neck, liver or kidney cancer.

The rearrangement links TRBV19 to TRBJ1-5, with TRBD1 as a possible D gene (6 bases). Germline-derived CDR1 and CDR2 are LNHDA and SQIVND (reference sequence). V lost 5 bases and J lost 0, with 14 bases in between. The CDR3 is 16 amino acids. DNA of the CDR3: TGTGCCAGTAGTCCGAGGGGAGGGGGTAGCAATCAGCCCCAGCATTTT. Translation gives CASSPRGGGSNQPQHF. The whole variable domain, remainder taken from reference TRBV19 and TRBJ1-5, is DGGITQSPKYLFRKEGQNVTLSCEQNLNHDAMYWYRQDPGQGLRLIYYSQIVNDFQKGDIAEGYSVSREKKESFPLTVTSAQKNPTAFYLCASSPRGGGSNQPQHFGDGTRLSIL.

The chain joins TRBV5-1 to TRBJ1-4; D is uncertain. Trimming cost V 0 bases and J 8 bases, with 14 bases left between them. The CDR3 spans 15 residues. Germline CDR1 is SGHRS and CDR2 is YFSETQ. The CDR3 here is CASSLVGVKGEKLFF. The CDR3 DNA reads TGCGCCAGCAGCTTGGTTGGGGTCAAAGGGGAAAAACTGTTTTTT.

The chain has TRBV19 and TRBJ1-3; 10 bases line up with TRBD1. Germline assignment: CDR1 LNHDA and CDR2 SQIVND (reference sequence). This CDR3 is built from 16 residues. Trimming cost V 6 bases and J 4 bases; bases outside gene matches: 9. The CDR3 sequence is CASSDPGQGTGNTIYF. CDR3 bases: TGTGCCAGTAGCGACCCGGGACAGGGGACCGGAAACACCATATATTTT.

The DNA of the CDR3 is TGTGCCAGCAGCGGCCGACTAGCGGGAGGATTGGATACGCAGTATTTT. Its protein is CASSGRLAGGLDTQYF. The genes are TRBV9 and TRBJ2-3; 13 positions match TRBD2. This CDR3 spans 16 amino acids. Germline V gene data show CDR1 as SGDLS and CDR2 as YYNGEE. V lost 3 bases to trimming and J lost 6 bases; unmatched junction nucleotides: 7.

The chain carries TRBV5-1 and TRBJ1-2, with D uncertain. CDR1 and CDR2 (germline): SGHRS, YFSETQ. The V end was cut by 4 bases, the J end by 0 bases, with 13 bases between. This CDR3 contains 15 residues. The CDR3 DNA follows: TGCGCCAGCAGCCTCGGCCCGAGGGCTAACTATGGCTACACCTTC. This gives the protein CASSLGPRANYGYTF.

This clone was detected only a few times. This rearrangement joins TRBV7-2 to TRBJ2-5; D not resolved. Germline lookup yields CDR1 SGHTA and CDR2 FQGNSA. The CDR3 runs to 15 residues. V shed 2 bases and J shed 4 bases, with 14 bases lying between them. The CDR3 DNA sequence: TGTGCCAGCAGCTTAAACGTGGGTGCCGTAGAGACCCAGTACTTC. It specifies CASSLNVGAVETQYF.

V and J are TRBV6-5 and TRBJ2-6; tentative D call: TRBD2 (6 bases). This CDR3 is 16 amino acids long. V lost 2 bases, J lost 7 bases, and 15 bases lay in between. CDR1 MNHEY and CDR2 SVGAGI come from the germline V gene. This CDR3 reads CASSYGGAGRANVLTF. CDR3 bases: TGTGCCAGCAGTTACGGAGGGGCGGGACGAGCCAACGTCCTGACTTTC.

The CDR3 DNA follows: TGTGCCAGCAGTTCCAGACAGGCCCCGTACAATGAGCAGTTCTTC. It is translated as CASSSRQAPYNEQFF. V usage is TRBV7-6 and J usage is TRBJ2-1; tentative D call: TRBD1 (6 bases). The V gene lost 6 bases and the J gene lost 4 bases, with 16 bases spanning the gap. The germline CDR1 and CDR2 sequences are SGHVS and FNYEAQ. CDR3 size: 15 residues.

The chain couples TRBV6-5 to TRBJ1-2; 9 bases align to TRBD1. The ends lost 2 bases at V and 8 bases at J; junction bases unmatched: 9. The germline CDR1 and CDR2 sequences are MNHEY and SVGAGI. The CDR3 spans 15 residues. CDR3 protein: CASSYGRQGVRGYTF. CDR3 in DNA: TGTGCCAGCAGTTACGGGAGACAGGGGGTGAGAGGCTACACCTTC.

V gene TRBV28 combines with J gene TRBJ1-4, with D perhaps matching TRBD1 (6 bases). Trimming cost V 10 bases and J 7 bases, with 16 bases left between them. CDR1 and CDR2 from the germline V gene are MDHEN and SYDVKM. The CDR3 is made up of 13 amino acids. The CDR3 protein is CAIRGGGAEKLFF. The DNA of the CDR3 is TGTGCCATCCGGGGAGGGGGAGCTGAAAAACTGTTTTTT.

The chain carries TRBV28 and TRBJ2-1, with 9 bases fitting TRBD2. The trim removed 9 bases at V and 2 bases at J, leaving 5 bases unmatched. This CDR3 contains 14 residues. The germline V gene has CDR1 MDHEN and CDR2 SYDVKM. The CDR3 is CASQTSGAYNEQFF. The CDR3 coding sequence is TGTGCCAGTCAGACTAGCGGCGCCTACAATGAGCAGTTCTTC. The variable domain in full, with the rest retrieved from reference TRBV28 and TRBJ2-1, is DVKVTQSSRYLVKRTGEKVFLECVQDMDHENMFWYRQDPGLGLRLIYFSYDVKMKEKGDIPEGYSVSREKKERFSLILESASTNQTSMYLCASQTSGAYNEQFFGPGTRLTVL.

The chain combines TRBV10-2 with TRBJ2-3; D gene uncertain. Trimming removed 1 base at V and 2 bases at J, with 4 bases between. The germline CDR1 and CDR2 sequences are WSHSY and SAAADI. This CDR3 spans 13 amino acids. Here the CDR3 reads CASSEYVTDTQYF. The CDR3 region has the DNA TGCGCCAGCAGTGAGTACGTCACAGATACGCAGTATTTT.

The chain carries TRBV15 and TRBJ2-2; TRBD2 agrees at 10 bases. Germline V gene data show CDR1 as LNHNV and CDR2 as YYDKDF (reference sequence). CDR3 length: 15 residues. J was trimmed by 4 bases and V by 5 bases; bases with no gene match: 4. The CDR3 bases are TGTGCCACCAGCGTAGCGGGGGGTCGCACCGGGGAGCTGTTTTTT. Its translation is CATSVAGGRTGELFF. Full variable domain (missing parts from reference TRBV15 and TRBJ2-2): DAMVIQNPRYQVTQFGKPVTLSCSQTLNHNVMYWYQQKSSQAPKLLFHYYDKDFNNEADTPDNFQSRRPNTSFCFLDIRSPGLGDTAMYLCATSVAGGRTGELFFGEGSRLTVL.

This clone was counted ten times or more. V gene TRBV25-1 combines with J gene TRBJ1-1; TRBD1 aligns across 7 bases. With V trimmed by 4 bases and J by 3 bases, 2 bases remained unmatched. Looked up from germline, CDR1 is MGHDK and CDR2 is SYGVNS. CDR3 length: 13 amino acids. CDR3 sequence reads: CASSGQGYTEAFF. The CDR3 DNA follows: TGTGCCAGCAGTGGACAGGGTTACACTGAAGCTTTCTTT.

V is TRBV28 and J is TRBJ1-2; D is unclear. V was trimmed by 5 bases and J by 3 bases, leaving 10 bases between them. The CDR3 extends over 13 amino acids. In germline, CDR1 is MDHEN, CDR2 SYDVKM. The CDR3 is CASSPRIDYGYTF. CDR3 nucleotides: TGTGCCAGCAGTCCCCGGATTGACTATGGCTACACCTTC.

This chain joins TRBV5-1 and TRBJ2-5; 9 nucleotides line up with TRBD2. The CDR3 is 14 amino acids. From germline, CDR1 is SGHRS and CDR2 YFSETQ. The V and J ends lost 4 bases and 5 bases, in that order; junction bases with no gene match: 6. CDR3 in DNA: TGCGCCAGCAGCGATCGACTAGCGGTGGAGACCCAGTACTTC. Protein product: CASSDRLAVETQYF.

The J gene is TRBJ2-4, the V gene TRBV7-6; TRBD2 is a possible D gene (5 bases). This CDR3 spans 13 amino acids. The V gene lost 8 bases and the J gene lost 1 base, with 9 bases spanning the gap. The germline CDR1 and CDR2 sequences are SGHVS and FNYEAQ. The CDR3 DNA sequence: TGTGCCAGCGCCCGGAGGGCCAAAAACATTCAGTACTTC. This sequence encodes CASARRAKNIQYF. Full variable domain (missing parts from reference TRBV7-6 and TRBJ2-4): GAGVSQSPRYKVTKRGQDVALRCDPISGHVSLYWYRQALGQGPEFLTYFNYEAQQDKSGLPNDRFSAERPEGSISTLTIQRTEQRDSAMYRCASARRAKNIQYFGAGTRLSVL.

This clone turned up a few times. The rearrangement joins TRBV7-2 to TRBJ1-1; no firm D call. Per the germline V gene, CDR1 is SGHTA and CDR2 is FQGNSA. The V and J ends lost 2 bases and 1 base respectively, with 5 bases between them. There are 13 residues in the CDR3. CDR3 in amino acids: CASSLTQNTEAFF. CDR3 nucleotides: TGTGCCAGCAGCTTAACCCAGAACACTGAAGCTTTCTTT.

This clone turned up a few times. The chain has TRBV29-1 and TRBJ2-3; 7 bases line up with TRBD1. J lost 4 bases, V lost 3 bases, and 13 bases had no gene match. Germline V CDR1 and CDR2: SQVTM, ANQGSEA. This CDR3 contains 16 residues. CDR3 coding DNA: TGCAGCGTTGAGAATTCCGACAGGGCATTTGCAGATACGCAGTATTTT. It codes for CSVENSDRAFADTQYF.

This clone occurred once. The chain couples TRBV6-6 to TRBJ2-7; tentatively, D is TRBD2 (5 bases). Germline loops: CDR1 MNHNY, CDR2 SVGAGI (reference sequence). Trimming left V 2 bases short and J 7 bases short, with 12 bases between. This CDR3 spans 13 amino acids. CDR3 sequence: CASSYPDRDEQYF. DNA for the CDR3: TGTGCCAGCAGTTACCCTGACCGGGATGAGCAGTACTTC.

This clone has only a few counts. The chain couples TRBV7-7 to TRBJ2-2; D not certain. Germline lookup yields CDR1 SSHAT and CDR2 FNYEAQ (reference sequence). The CDR3 is made up of 12 amino acids. V gave up 3 bases and J gave up 8 bases, with 7 bases separating them. The CDR3 spells CASSLVRGELFF. In nucleotides, the CDR3 is TGTGCCAGCAGCTTGGTGCGTGGGGAGCTGTTTTTT.

The CDR3 DNA is TGTGCCTGGGGTAGGGCGGGAACGAACACCGGGGAGCTGTTTTTT. It specifies CAWGRAGTNTGELFF. This chain uses TRBV30 with TRBJ2-2; TRBD2 might be the D (6 bases). Between the trimmed V and J ends, which lost 5 bases and 0 bases, there was a span of 13 bases. This CDR3 contains 15 residues. CDR1 and CDR2 from the germline V gene are GTSNPN and SVGIG (reference sequence).

V gene TRBV7-2 combines with J gene TRBJ2-3; no clear D gene. CDR1 is SGHTA and CDR2 is FQGNSA in the germline V gene. The CDR3 has 12 amino acids. V lost 2 bases to trimming and J lost 7 bases, with 7 bases between them. The CDR3, as DNA: TGTGCCAGCAGCTTACTTCACTATACGCAGTATTTT. Residues: CASSLLHYTQYF. Filled out from reference TRBV7-2 and TRBJ2-3, the complete variable domain reads GAGVSQSPSNKVTEKGKDVELRCDPISGHTALYWYRQSLGQGLEFLIYFQGNSAPDKSGLPSDRFSAERTGGSVSTLTIQRTQQEDSAVYLCASSLLHYTQYFGPGTRLTVL.

This clone was seen once. J is TRBJ2-5 and V is TRBV2; TRBD1 is a possible D gene (5 bases). The CDR3 extends over 12 amino acids. CDR1 SNHLY and CDR2 FYNNEI come from the germline V gene. Trimming left V 10 bases short and J 7 bases short, with 16 bases between. The chain's CDR3 is CAKSLQETTQYF. The CDR3, as DNA: TGTGCCAAAAGTTTACAGGAAACGACCCAGTACTTC.

The chain employs TRBV11-2 and TRBJ2-6, with 9 bases matching TRBD1. Trimming at V came to 6 bases and at J to 2 bases, leaving 2 bases not matched to a gene. Germline V CDR1 and CDR2: SGHAT, FQNNGV. The CDR3 contains 15 residues. CDR3 loop: CASSRQGAGANVLTF. The DNA of the CDR3 is TGTGCCAGCAGTCGACAGGGGGCTGGGGCCAACGTCCTGACTTTC.

The CDR3 loop reads CASASGGPTSTDTQYF. The CDR3 DNA follows: TGTGCCAGTGCTAGCGGGGGGCCCACTAGCACAGATACGCAGTATTTT. The chain employs TRBV28 and TRBJ2-3, with 11 bases identical to TRBD2. Germline V gene data show CDR1 as MDHEN and CDR2 as SYDVKM. Trimming cost V 9 bases and J 0 bases; bases outside gene matches: 8. The CDR3 totals 16 residues.

This chain links TRBV5-4 with TRBJ1-1; 8 positions agree with TRBD1. CDR1 is SGHNT, CDR2 YYREEE, per germline (reference sequence). Trimming at V came to 3 bases and at J to 2 bases, leaving 9 bases not matched to a gene. There are 16 residues in the CDR3. The CDR3 DNA follows: TGTGCCAGCAGCTGGTCTTCCGGGACAGGAAACACTGAAGCTTTCTTT. This translates into CASSWSSGTGNTEAFF.

The chain carries TRBV5-1 and TRBJ2-1; 8 positions match TRBD1. The germline V gene has CDR1 SGHRS and CDR2 YFSETQ. J lost 7 bases, V lost 4 bases, and 7 bases had no gene match. This CDR3 spans 14 amino acids. CDR3 sequence reads: CASSLYGQGNEQFF. CDR3 nucleotides: TGCGCCAGCAGCCTATATGGACAGGGTAATGAGCAGTTCTTC.